Listed here is a single TCR beta chain. Its cognate antigen is unknown. This sample is drawn from a study of CD8+ T cells in alopecia areata. Study details: Dosing with tofacitinib proceeded for 6 to 18 months, followed by 6 months off drug. The authors scored treated patients' severity by affected scalp percentage.

Treatment: oral pan-JAK inhibitor, 5-10 mg twice daily. A FACSAria was used to sort CD4+ and CD8+ T cells. These cells came from PBMCs. Study-level findings and limits: While patients received tofacitinib, many expanded lesional clones remained present in scalp and blood.

This CDR3 contains 15 residues. V gave up 2 bases and J gave up 4 bases, with 12 bases separating them. Germline V gene lookup returns CDR1 SGHAT and CDR2 FQNNGV. Following extraction, RNA underwent reverse transcription to cDNA, which served as the sequencing template. Produced via immunoSEQ multiplex PCR; TCRdb's table is partial and in-frame only. The data contain around 300,000 clones, 60% of them seen just once; the ten biggest clones take up about 0.88%. This TCR was sampled from a human donor with alopecia areata. Source: CD4+ T cells sorted from blood, taken at roughly week 52, from a patient treated with tofacitinib. The chain carries TRBV11-2 and TRBJ2-1; D is possibly TRBD1 (5 bases). This chain's CDR3 is CASSLSLDSYNEQFF. The CDR3 DNA reads TGTGCCAGCAGCTTATCATTAGACAGTTACAATGAGCAGTTCTTC.